Below, 14 T cell receptor beta chains from the same sample are listed, as sequenced in a study of cytomegalovirus exposure and HLA in healthy donors (dated by TCRdb to 2015 to 2018). The method behind the library was the immunoSEQ multiplex PCR assay. The multiplex PCR relied on a mix of 60 forward primers for TCR Vbeta segments and 13 reverse primers for TCR Jbeta segments. The clones in this table, taken by TCRdb from immuneACCESS, are in-frame only. Not every clone is retained; where verified, under half of the shortfall comes from an unresolved V gene, and the cause of the rest is unknown. In all, the sample holds under 130,000 clones, and approximately 70% of those were seen once. Under 3.5% of the sample rests with the top ten. Material: PBMCs. The receptors here all came from a woman between 50 and 59 years old in good health and CMV-seronegative.

This clone was seen more than once but under ten times. CDR3 region: CSATRTGELFF. CDR3 DNA sequence: TGCAGTGCTACTCGCACCGGGGAGCTGTTTTTT. This chain connects TRBV20-1 to TRBJ2-2; D gene uncertain. The CDR3 extends over 11 amino acids. The ends were cut back, 4 bases at V and 4 bases at J, with 4 bases in the middle. CDR1 is DFQATT, CDR2 SNEGSKA, per germline (reference sequence).

The rearrangement uses TRBV9 and TRBJ1-3; no definite D call. Germline-derived CDR1 and CDR2 are SGDLS and YYNGEE. Trimming shortened V by 0 bases and J by 1 base, and 8 bases separated the two germline ends. This CDR3 contains 15 residues. CDR3: CASSVAVTSGNTIYF. As DNA, the CDR3 is TGTGCCAGCAGCGTAGCTGTAACTTCTGGAAACACCATATATTTT.

The sample holds one count of this clone. The rearrangement links TRBV4-1 to TRBJ2-5, with TRBD1 as a possible D gene (6 bases). The assigned J gene may be wrong: the sequence end matches TRBJ2-7 better. Germline CDR1 and CDR2: MGHRA and YSYEKL. The CDR3 is 19 residues long. CDR3 region: CASSQGFGQTPGISYEQYF. Written as DNA, the CDR3 is TGCGCCAGCAGCCAAGGTTTCGGACAGACGCCTGGGATCTCCTACGAGCAGTACTTC.

This chain connects TRBV28 to TRBJ1-2; 9 bases align to TRBD1. Germline assignment: CDR1 MDHEN and CDR2 SYDVKM. J gave up 5 bases and V 7 bases, and 8 bases lay outside the gene matches. The CDR3 has 14 residues. This chain's CDR3 is CASNGQGIIYGYTF. The CDR3 DNA sequence: TGTGCCAGCAATGGACAGGGGATAATATATGGCTACACCTTC.

This clone was seen just once. CDR3 sequence: CAWSVTDTQYF. In nucleotides, the CDR3 is TGTGCCTGGAGCGTGACAGATACGCAGTATTTT. This rearrangement joins TRBV30 to TRBJ2-3; the D is unclear. The germline V and J ends were trimmed by 3 bases and 3 bases, with 4 bases remaining between them. Per germline, CDR1 GTSNPN and CDR2 SVGIG (reference sequence). There are 11 residues in the CDR3.

V and J are TRBV5-1 and TRBJ1-4; TRBD1 is a possible D gene (5 bases). The CDR3 is 15 amino acids. Germline V lookup: CDR1 SGHRS, CDR2 YFSETQ. The V end was cut by 8 bases, the J end by 7 bases, with 21 bases between. The DNA for the CDR3 is TGCGCCAGGAGCAGGGACGGAGGGGAGGGTGAAAAACTGTTTTTT. It codes for CARSRDGGEGEKLFF.

This chain links TRBV7-8 with TRBJ2-5; D uncertain. CDR1 and CDR2 (germline): SGHVS, FQNEAQ. Trimming removed 3 bases from V and 4 bases from J, with 15 bases in between. The CDR3 sequence is 15 residues long. The CDR3 DNA reads TGTGCCAGCAGCTTGTTAGGTACAGTCGGAGAGACCCAGTACTTC. Translation gives CASSLLGTVGETQYF.

V usage is TRBV28 and J usage is TRBJ2-7, with 10 bases aligning to TRBD2. V was pared by 5 bases and J by 5 bases, with 9 bases of the junction left unmatched. Germline assignment: CDR1 MDHEN and CDR2 SYDVKM. The CDR3 totals 15 residues. For the CDR3, the DNA is TGTGCCAGCAGTCGTCCGGGACTAGCGACAGACGAGCAGTACTTC. Protein sequence: CASSRPGLATDEQYF.

The chain joins TRBV5-4 to TRBJ1-5; 8 bases agree with TRBD1. CDR1 SGHNT and CDR2 YYREEE come from the germline V gene (reference sequence). This CDR3 is 16 amino acids long. V was pared by 7 bases and J by 5 bases, with 14 bases of the junction left unmatched. This chain's CDR3 is CASPTLDRARDQPQHF. CDR3 DNA: TGTGCCAGCCCGACTCTGGACAGGGCGAGGGATCAGCCCCAGCATTTT. Full variable domain (missing parts from reference TRBV5-4 and TRBJ1-5): ETGVTQSPTHLIKTRGQQVTLRCSSQSGHNTVSWYQQALGQGPQFIFQYYREEENGRGNFPPRFSGLQFPNYSSELNVNALELDDSALYLCASPTLDRARDQPQHFGDGTRLSIL.

This CDR3 reads CASSRNIPATSGNKETQYF. CDR3 nucleotide sequence: TGCGCCAGCAGCCGCAATATACCCGCGACTAGCGGGAATAAAGAGACCCAGTACTTC. The V call is TRBV4-3, the J call TRBJ2-5; 11 bases map to TRBD2. Per the germline V gene, CDR1 is LGHNA and CDR2 is YSLEER. CDR3 length: 19 amino acids. Trimming removed 4 bases from V and 3 bases from J; junction bases left unmatched: 16.

The chain combines TRBV19 with TRBJ1-5; 10 nucleotides match TRBD1. The ends lost 1 base at V and 4 bases at J; junction bases unmatched: 19. The CDR3 covers 21 residues. Germline V gives CDR1 LNHDA, CDR2 SQIVND (reference sequence). The CDR3 loop reads CASSIAAGTGVLGVSNQPQHF. The CDR3 DNA reads TGTGCCAGTAGTATAGCCGCCGGGACAGGGGTTTTGGGGGTATCAAATCAGCCCCAGCATTTT.

The CDR3 protein is CASSFDREGTYEQYF. CDR3 coding DNA: TGTGCCAGCAGTTTCGACAGGGAAGGCACCTACGAGCAGTACTTC. This chain connects TRBV27 to TRBJ2-7; 7 bases map to TRBD1. The CDR3 length is 15 residues. The V and J ends lost 3 bases and 2 bases, in that order; junction bases with no gene match: 7. Germline values: CDR1 MNHEY, CDR2 SMNVEV (reference sequence).

V is TRBV7-2 and J is TRBJ2-6; possible D gene TRBD1, 5 bases. Germline values: CDR1 SGHTA, CDR2 FQGNSA. V shed 1 base and J shed 0 bases, with 16 bases lying between them. There are 19 residues in the CDR3. The CDR3 DNA is TGTGCCAGCAGCTTAGTTAGGGGAAGACTCCACTCTGGGGCCAACGTCCTGACTTTC. This sequence encodes CASSLVRGRLHSGANVLTF.

The chain has TRBV5-4 and TRBJ2-2; the D gene is possibly TRBD1 (5 bases). This CDR3 spans 15 amino acids. From germline, CDR1 is SGHNT and CDR2 YYREEE (reference sequence). The V and J ends lost 0 bases and 2 bases respectively, with 8 bases between them. CDR3 in DNA: TGTGCCAGCAGCTTGGGGACACAAAACACCGGGGAGCTGTTTTTT. Its protein product is CASSLGTQNTGELFF.